The 17 T cell receptor beta chains presented below share a single source sample, sequenced in a study of cytomegalovirus exposure and HLA in healthy donors. The PCR contained 60 Vbeta and 13 Jbeta primers. Assay used: immunoSEQ multiplex PCR; TCRdb lists only in-frame clones, some missing. The profile shows about 130,000 clones, more than 65% of them singletons. The specimen was PBMCs. These receptor sequences come from a woman aged 60-70 years in good health and CMV-seropositive.

This chain connects TRBV6-1 to TRBJ2-6; no reliable D call. The CDR3 extends over 13 amino acids. Germline lookup yields CDR1 MNHNS and CDR2 SASEGT. The V gene lost 6 bases and the J gene lost 8 bases, with 11 bases spanning the gap. CDR3 in DNA: TGTGCCAGCAGAACGTATGAGTCCAACGTCCTGACTTTC. As protein: CASRTYESNVLTF.

The chain is built from TRBV5-5 and TRBJ1-4; 7 nucleotides align to TRBD1. This CDR3 contains 15 residues. Trimming removed 4 bases from V and 4 bases from J; junction bases left unmatched: 7. The germline V gene encodes CDR1 SGHKS and CDR2 YYEKEE (reference sequence). The CDR3 here is CASSRPGQSNEKLFF. The CDR3 nucleotides are TGTGCCAGCAGCCGTCCGGGACAGAGTAATGAAAAACTGTTTTTT.

Only one count was recorded for this clone. The chain combines TRBV5-6 with TRBJ2-1; D gene ambiguous. This CDR3 spans 14 amino acids. Deletions cut 6 bases from V and 3 bases from J, with 13 bases between. From germline, CDR1 is SGHDT and CDR2 YYEEEE. CDR3 loop: CASILGLGYNEQFF. The CDR3 DNA reads TGTGCCAGCATTTTAGGCCTAGGCTACAATGAGCAGTTCTTC.

This chain uses TRBV19 with TRBJ1-2; D gene ambiguous. CDR1 is LNHDA, CDR2 SQIVND, per germline (reference sequence). The CDR3 consists of 15 residues. V lost 0 bases, J lost 4 bases, and 12 bases lay in between. The DNA for the CDR3 is TGTGCCAGTAGTATAGAGGCCGCCCATGGCTATGGCTACACCTTC. It translates to CASSIEAAHGYGYTF.

The J gene is TRBJ1-5, the V gene TRBV5-1, with a weak D call TRBD1 (5 bases). The CDR3 totals 13 residues. V dropped 0 bases and J dropped 8 bases, with 9 bases sitting between them. Germline values: CDR1 SGHRS, CDR2 YFSETQ. The CDR3 loop reads CASSLAPGKPQHF. The DNA for the CDR3 is TGCGCCAGCAGCTTGGCCCCAGGGAAGCCCCAGCATTTT.

This clone was observed a few times. The chain employs TRBV13 and TRBJ2-7; 13 bases are a match to TRBD2. Germline CDR1 PRHDT, CDR2 FYEKMQ (reference sequence). The CDR3 has 13 residues. V shed 6 bases and J 6 bases; nucleotides not matched to a gene: 2. The CDR3 coding sequence is TGTGCCAGCAGACTAGCGGGGGGGCTCGAGCAGTACTTC. Translating it yields CASRLAGGLEQYF. The entire variable domain, with the rest obtained from reference TRBV13 and TRBJ2-7, is as follows: AAGVIQSPRHLIKEKRETATLKCYPIPRHDTVYWYQQGPGQDPQFLISFYEKMQSDKGSIPDRFSAQQFSDYHSELNMSSLELGDSALYFCASRLAGGLEQYFGPGTRLTVT.

The chain joins TRBV2 to TRBJ2-7; TRBD1 matches at 8 bases. V shed 6 bases, J shed 12 bases, and the junction held 10 bases outside the gene matches. This CDR3 has 12 amino acids. Germline V CDR1 and CDR2: SNHLY, FYNNEI. The CDR3 sequence: CASRSDRENPYF. CDR3 nucleotides: TGTGCCAGCAGATCGGACAGGGAGAATCCGTACTTC.

This clone was counted between two and nine times. The chain links TRBV9 to TRBJ1-4, with TRBD1 identical over 8 bases. CDR3 length equals 15 residues. After removal of 4 bases from V and 8 bases from J, the junction contained 10 bases not matched to a gene. CDR1 is SGDLS and CDR2 is YYNGEE in the germline V gene. The CDR3 sequence is CASSPGGQVMEKLFF. Written as DNA, the CDR3 is TGTGCCAGCAGCCCGGGGGGACAGGTAATGGAAAAACTGTTTTTT.

The chain couples TRBV9 to TRBJ2-7; maybe TRBD1 (5 bases). The length of the CDR3 is 14 residues. Per the germline V gene, CDR1 is SGDLS and CDR2 is YYNGEE. V gave up 0 bases and J gave up 3 bases, with 10 bases separating them. CDR3: CASSVDQGRYEQYF. CDR3 DNA sequence: TGTGCCAGCAGCGTAGATCAGGGCCGCTACGAGCAGTACTTC.

Notes on this clone: One junction end does not reproduce the germline sequence, and a read error may be involved. The rearrangement uses TRBV7-9 and TRBJ2-3; D is unclear. CDR3 length: 12 amino acids. Germline V gene sequence: CDR1 SEHNR, CDR2 FQNEAQ (reference sequence). The CDR3 sequence is CSSSSFDIKQYF. The CDR3 region has the DNA TGTTCCAGCAGCTCCTTCGACATAAAGCAGTATTTT.

The chain combines TRBV5-4 with TRBJ2-1; D might be TRBD2 (7 bases). This CDR3 spans 15 amino acids. Germline V CDR1 and CDR2: SGHNT, YYREEE (reference sequence). Trimming pared 0 bases from V and 6 bases from J, leaving 13 bases between. CDR3 in amino acids: CASSLAAGAPNEQFF. The CDR3, as DNA: TGTGCCAGCAGCTTGGCCGCGGGGGCGCCCAATGAGCAGTTCTTC. The full variable domain, completed using reference TRBV5-4 and TRBJ2-1, is ETGVTQSPTHLIKTRGQQVTLRCSSQSGHNTVSWYQQALGQGPQFIFQYYREEENGRGNFPPRFSGLQFPNYSSELNVNALELDDSALYLCASSLAAGAPNEQFFGPGTRLTVL.

The J gene is TRBJ2-7, the V gene TRBV7-6, with D possibly being TRBD1 (6 bases). The ends were cut back, 5 bases at V and 1 base at J, with 12 bases in the middle. Germline assignment: CDR1 SGHVS and CDR2 FNYEAQ. CDR3 length: 14 amino acids. The CDR3 region is CASSAVGQSYEQYF. CDR3 DNA sequence: TGTGCCAGCAGCGCCGTTGGACAGTCCTACGAGCAGTACTTC.

This clone is a singleton in its sample. This chain links TRBV18 with TRBJ1-1, with 8 bases lining up with TRBD1. The CDR3 has 15 residues. CDR1 and CDR2 from the germline V gene are KGHSH and LQKENI. V shed 5 bases and J 6 bases; nucleotides not matched to a gene: 11. The CDR3, as DNA: TGTGCCAGCTCAGAAACTAACAGGGGGTTGGCTGAAGCTTTCTTT. This gives the protein CASSETNRGLAEAFF.

At least ten counts were recorded for this clone. V and J are TRBV7-3 and TRBJ2-3; 8 bases fit TRBD2. This CDR3 contains 15 residues. CDR1 is SGHTA and CDR2 is FQGTGA in the germline V gene. Losses at the gene ends were 3 bases for V and 2 bases for J; bases not matched to a gene: 4. CDR3 sequence reads: CASSFGTSDTDTQYF. The CDR3, as DNA: TGTGCCAGCAGCTTCGGGACTAGTGACACAGATACGCAGTATTTT.

V is TRBV5-8 and J is TRBJ1-5; 8 bases align to TRBD1. CDR3 length equals 14 residues. Germline lookup yields CDR1 SGHTS and CDR2 YDEGEE. The V segment lost 4 bases and the J segment 4 bases; nucleotides outside the gene matches: 4. Here the CDR3 DNA reads TGTGCCAGCAGCCCATGGACAGGGAATCAGCCCCAGCATTTT. Its translation is CASSPWTGNQPQHF.

The chain is built from TRBV7-2 and TRBJ1-5; 8 bases agree with TRBD1. The CDR3 is 16 residues long. In germline, CDR1 is SGHTA, CDR2 FQGNSA. The V segment lost 5 bases and the J segment 4 bases; nucleotides outside the gene matches: 10. For the CDR3, the DNA is TGTGCCAGCAGCCCATCCAGCGGACAGGGTAATCAGCCCCAGCATTTT. As protein: CASSPSSGQGNQPQHF.

A note on this clone: Other DNA sequences in the same sample also yield this CDR3. CDR3 in amino acids: CASSSPTGSYEQYF. The CDR3 region has the DNA TGTGCCAGCAGTTCCCCGACAGGCTCCTACGAGCAGTACTTC. J is TRBJ2-7 and V is TRBV6-5, with D possibly being TRBD1 (6 bases). Germline CDR1 is MNHEY and CDR2 is SVGAGI. CDR3 length equals 14 residues. V was cut by 4 bases and J by 0 bases, with 10 bases left in between.